Following are 19 T cell receptor beta chains from one sample sequenced in a study of human T cells and chemical hapten exposure. TCRdb re-derived calls from the RACE reads in MiXCR, one entry per CDR3 protein. Of fewer than 150,000 distinct CDR3 sequences listed, around 13% are singletons. The time point here: patch test 1, 2 weeks after DPC sensitization. Described treatment: therapeutic diphenylcyclopropenone sensitization with weekly scalp DPC. The specimen comprised whole blood, sampled in connection with sensitization to the hapten diphenylcyclopropenone (DPC). The receptors come from a man in his late teens or twenties with alopecia areata. Some clones in this sample may be carry-over from other donors' samples.

This clonotype was found a few times. This rearrangement joins TRBV29-1 to TRBJ2-3; the D is unclear. CDR3 length equals 13 residues. V lost 4 bases to trimming and J lost 2 bases, with 10 bases between them. Germline loops: CDR1 SQVTM, CDR2 ANQGSEA. CDR3 sequence reads: CSVVSFATDTQYF. The CDR3 DNA follows: TGCAGCGTTGTATCGTTCGCCACAGATACGCAGTATTTT.

This chain links TRBV11-3 with TRBJ2-2; the D gene is possibly TRBD1 (6 bases). Germline loops: CDR1 SGHNT, CDR2 YENEEA. V lost 1 base and J lost 2, with 11 bases in between. The CDR3 spans 16 residues. The CDR3 region has the DNA TGTGCCAGCAGCTTAGCTGGGGGCGTAAACACCGGGGAGCTGTTTTTT. Translated: CASSLAGGVNTGELFF.

The chain employs TRBV20-1 and TRBJ2-5; 10 bases fit TRBD2. Trimming cost V 0 bases and J 2 bases; bases outside gene matches: 6. Germline lookup yields CDR1 DFQATT and CDR2 SNEGSKA (reference sequence). This CDR3 spans 16 amino acids. The CDR3: CSARDLLAGEQETQYF. CDR3 nucleotides: TGCAGTGCTAGAGATCTCCTAGCGGGGGAGCAAGAGACCCAGTACTTC.

The chain recombines TRBV4-3 with TRBJ2-7; the match to TRBD1 covers 8 bases. V lost 5 bases to trimming and J lost 0 bases; unmatched junction nucleotides: 6. The V gene's germline CDR1 is LGHNA and CDR2 YSLEER. The CDR3 is 15 residues long. The CDR3 sequence is CASSSRTGSSYEQYF. In DNA form, the CDR3 reads TGCGCCAGCAGCTCGCGGACAGGGAGCTCCTACGAGCAGTACTTC.

A word on this clonotype: One end of the junction is discordant with germline, which a read error may explain. The rearrangement uses TRBV7-9 and TRBJ1-3, with D possibly matching TRBD1 (5 bases). CDR1 is SEHNR and CDR2 is FQNEAQ in the germline V gene (reference sequence). The CDR3 runs 16 residues. CDR3 nucleotide sequence: TGTGCCAGCAACTTAGAGGTCAGGGCGGCGGGAAACACCATATATTTT. It yields the protein CASNLEVRAAGNTIYF.

The CDR3 is CASSLFFTDTQYF. CDR3 sequence (DNA): TGTGCCAGCAGTTTATTTTTTACAGATACGCAGTATTTT. The chain joins TRBV28 to TRBJ2-3; no firm D call. The V gene lost 1 base and the J gene lost 3 bases, with 5 bases spanning the gap. The length of the CDR3 is 13 residues. Looked up from germline, CDR1 is MDHEN and CDR2 is SYDVKM.

This clonotype was detected many times. The V gene is TRBV7-2, the J gene TRBJ2-1; no clear D gene. V was shortened by 4 bases and J by 13 bases, with 17 bases between the two germline ends. The CDR3 runs 13 residues. Looked up from germline, CDR1 is SGHTA and CDR2 is FQGNSA. The CDR3 loop is CASSSPPPSDQFF. The CDR3 nucleotides are TGTGCCAGCAGCTCCCCGCCTCCCTCGGATCAGTTCTTC.

This sequence joins TRBV4-1 and TRBJ1-6, with TRBD1 matching 8 bases. This CDR3 is 14 amino acids long. Germline V gene lookup returns CDR1 MGHRA and CDR2 YSYEKL. Unmatched junction bases numbered 2, after V lost 4 bases and J lost 6 bases. The chain's CDR3 is CASSRTGFNSPLHF. In nucleotides, the CDR3 is TGCGCCAGCAGCCGGACAGGGTTTAATTCACCCCTCCACTTT.

The sample holds a few counts of this clonotype. The gene calls are TRBV28 and TRBJ2-7, with 10 bases fitting TRBD1. V was pared by 2 bases and J by 2 bases, with 3 bases of the junction left unmatched. The CDR3 totals 15 residues. The germline V gene has CDR1 MDHEN and CDR2 SYDVKM. The CDR3 DNA follows: TGTGCCAGCAGTTTAACCGGGACAGGGGCCTACGAGCAGTACTTC. Amino acid sequence: CASSLTGTGAYEQYF.

This clonotype was recorded at least ten times. This rearrangement joins TRBV7-3 to TRBJ2-2; 11 bases are a match to TRBD2. Germline values: CDR1 SGHTA, CDR2 FQGTGA. V lost 5 bases, J lost 6 bases, and 5 bases stayed unmatched. This CDR3 is 15 amino acids long. The CDR3 is CASSDSGGAAGELFF. The CDR3 coding sequence is TGTGCCAGCAGCGATAGCGGGGGGGCAGCCGGGGAGCTGTTTTTT.

This clonotype has at least ten counts. CDR3 coding DNA: TGTGCCAGCAGCACTCGACAGGGGTCGGTCCACGAGCAGTACTTC. This codes for CASSTRQGSVHEQYF. The chain carries TRBV3-1 and TRBJ2-7; 8 bases are a match to TRBD1. The CDR3 has 15 amino acids. Germline V gene data show CDR1 as LGHDT and CDR2 as YNNKEL (reference sequence). V trimming: 5 bases; J trimming: 5 bases; junction bases outside the gene matches: 11.

This clonotype was observed a handful of times. The rearrangement links TRBV7-9 to TRBJ2-5; 9 nucleotides agree with TRBD1. Germline values: CDR1 SEHNR, CDR2 FQNEAQ (reference sequence). The CDR3 extends over 15 amino acids. J was trimmed by 7 bases and V by 0 bases; bases with no gene match: 6. CDR3 region: CASSLAGTGKWTQYF. CDR3 sequence (DNA): TGTGCCAGCAGCTTAGCCGGGACAGGGAAGTGGACCCAGTACTTC.

This chain uses TRBV5-6 with TRBJ1-1; D gene ambiguous. This CDR3 is 9 amino acids long. Germline V gene lookup returns CDR1 SGHDT and CDR2 YYEEEE. V lost 4 bases to trimming and J lost 11 bases, with 6 bases between them. The CDR3 sequence is CASSPGAFF. DNA for the CDR3: TGTGCCAGCAGCCCTGGGGCTTTCTTT. Complete variable domain (other parts from reference TRBV5-6 and TRBJ1-1): DAGVTQSPTHLIKTRGQQVTLRCSPKSGHDTVSWYQQALGQGPQFIFQYYEEEERQRGNFPDRFSGHQFPNYSSELNVNALLLGDSALYLCASSPGAFFGQGTRLTVV.

As for this clonotype: Since no conserved phenylalanine or tryptophan closes the CDR3, a read error is the likely cause. It is unclear where the CDR3 begins or ends on the DNA, so no DNA is shown, and the CDR3 is as TCRdb lists it. This chain links TRBV5-4 with TRBJ1-1; the table calls TRBD1, which could not be checked here. A total of 14 residues make up the CDR3, ends included. CDR1 is SGHNT, CDR2 YYREEE, per germline (reference sequence). CDR3 amino acids: CASSEGRLNTEASI.

As for this clonotype: The junction and the germline gene differ at one end; a read error may be behind it. The chain couples TRBV5-1 to TRBJ1-4; TRBD1 is a possible D gene (6 bases). Germline V gene lookup returns CDR1 SGHRS and CDR2 YFSETQ. CDR3 size: 14 residues. For the CDR3, the DNA is TGCGCCAGCAGTTTGGGGGGCGCAACCGAAAAACTGTTTTTT. Amino acid sequence: CASSLGGATEKLFF.

The V gene is TRBV13, the J gene TRBJ2-3, with D perhaps assigned TRBD1 or TRBD2 (5 bases each). The CDR3 totals 14 residues. Germline CDR1 reads PRHDT; CDR2 reads FYEKMQ (reference sequence). V lost 5 bases to trimming and J lost 3 bases, with 12 bases between them. The CDR3 DNA follows: TGTGCCAGCAGCAGGGACGCCTTTACAGATACGCAGTATTTT. Translated, it gives CASSRDAFTDTQYF.

V is TRBV6-5 and J is TRBJ1-5, with D hard to call. CDR1 and CDR2 from the germline V gene are MNHEY and SVGAGI. The CDR3 loop spans 13 amino acids. Trimming left V 9 bases short and J 2 bases short, with 11 bases between. For the CDR3, the DNA is TGTGCCAGTAGGGCGGTGGGCAATCAGCCCCAGCATTTT. It is translated as CASRAVGNQPQHF.

At least ten counts were recorded for this clonotype. A read error may produce the germline difference seen at one junction end. V and J are TRBV5-1 and TRBJ1-2; no reliable D call. The germline V gene encodes CDR1 SGHRS and CDR2 YFSETQ. This CDR3 comprises 15 residues. CDR3 DNA sequence: TGTGCCAGCAGCTTAGGCACAGTCGCTAACTATGGCTACACCTTC. Translated: CASSLGTVANYGYTF.

This chain connects TRBV4-2 to TRBJ2-5; D is undetermined. The CDR3 contains 15 residues. V shed 0 bases and J shed 4 bases, with 12 bases lying between them. Germline V gene lookup returns CDR1 LGHNA and CDR2 YNFKEQ. CDR3: CASSQEVWVGETQYF. The CDR3, as DNA: TGTGCCAGCAGCCAAGAAGTGTGGGTAGGAGAGACCCAGTACTTC.